The 18 T cell receptor beta chains below come from one sample, sequenced in a study of CD8 T cells in ankylosing spondylitis. One entry per CDR3 protein, called by TCRdb with MiXCR from the 5' RACE reads. This sample has 350,000 or so distinct CDR3 sequences, with about 9.9% found just once. Sample: blood, either unsorted or a sorted T cell fraction (not recorded which). The receptors shown here come from a female donor with ankylosing spondylitis or in good health (not recorded which).

This clonotype was seen only a few times. The CDR3 reads CASSLRGAGDTEAFF. The CDR3 coding sequence is TGTGCCAGCAGCTTACGCGGGGCGGGGGACACTGAAGCTTTCTTT. The chain employs TRBV7-9 and TRBJ1-1, with TRBD1 as a possible D gene (5 bases). CDR3 length: 15 amino acids. The germline V and J ends were trimmed by 2 bases and 3 bases, with 13 bases remaining between them. Per germline, CDR1 SEHNR and CDR2 FQNEAQ (reference sequence).

The J gene is TRBJ2-5, the V gene TRBV12-3 or TRBV12-4; D uncertain. V was cut by 2 bases and J by 3 bases, with 22 bases left in between. The CDR3 loop spans 18 amino acids. The CDR3 DNA is TGTGCCAGCAGTTTAAGGCCCCGTCTTTGGACGCAGAAAGAGACCCAGTACTTC. It translates to CASSLRPRLWTQKETQYF.

This clonotype was seen a few times. This rearrangement joins TRBV5-1 to TRBJ1-3; D is perhaps TRBD1 (6 bases). The germline gives CDR1 SGHRS, CDR2 YFSETQ. V was trimmed by 0 bases and J by 1 base, leaving 14 bases between them. This CDR3 is built from 17 residues. The CDR3 DNA reads TGCGCCAGCAGCTTGGGGACCGGGGGGGCATCTGGAAACACCATATATTTT. Its translation is CASSLGTGGASGNTIYF. Full variable domain (missing parts from reference TRBV5-1 and TRBJ1-3): KAGVTQTPRYLIKTRGQQVTLSCSPISGHRSVSWYQQTPGQGLQFLFEYFSETQRNKGNFPGRFSGRQFSNSRSEMNVSTLELGDSALYLCASSLGTGGASGNTIYFGEGSWLTVV.

This clonotype has at least ten counts. The genes are TRBV7-2 and TRBJ2-7, with 8 bases aligning to TRBD1. The CDR3 runs to 14 residues. The V segment lost 2 bases and the J segment 6 bases; nucleotides outside the gene matches: 6. Germline values: CDR1 SGHTA, CDR2 FQGNSA. CDR3 sequence (DNA): TGTGCCAGCAGCTTAAGGACAGGGACTCGCGAGCAGTACTTC. It is translated as CASSLRTGTREQYF.

This clonotype was observed at least ten times. J is TRBJ2-5 and V is TRBV11-2; TRBD2 agrees at 9 bases. The CDR3 totals 16 residues. CDR1 and CDR2 from the germline V gene are SGHAT and FQNNGV. The trim removed 5 bases at V and 0 bases at J, leaving 7 bases unmatched. The CDR3, as DNA: TGTGCCAGCAGCCCACGACTAGCGGCTAACCAAGAGACCCAGTACTTC. Amino acids: CASSPRLAANQETQYF.

Regarding this clonotype: This may come from a read error, since a much larger clone is one base off. V usage is TRBV5-1 and J usage is TRBJ2-5; the D is unclear. CDR3 length: 14 amino acids. V lost 6 bases and J 4 bases, leaving 16 bases between the germline ends. The germline V gene encodes CDR1 SGHRS and CDR2 YFSETQ. The CDR3 DNA is TGCGCCAGCACAAAGGGCTGGTTCTTAGAGACCCAGTACTTC. Translation: CASTKGWFLETQYF. Complete variable domain (other parts from reference TRBV5-1 and TRBJ2-5): KAGVTQTPRYLIKTRGQQVTLSCSPISGHRSVSWYQQTPGQGLQFLFEYFSETQRNKGNFPGRFSGRQFSNSRSEMNVSTLELGDSALYLCASTKGWFLETQYFGPGTRLLVL.

This clonotype was seen many times. The chain joins TRBV5-1 to TRBJ2-3; 9 nucleotides match TRBD1. The ends lost 4 bases at V and 5 bases at J; junction bases unmatched: 2. The V gene's germline CDR1 is SGHRS and CDR2 YFSETQ. The CDR3 is 13 amino acids. CDR3: CASSGQGLDTQYF. The CDR3 DNA is TGCGCCAGCAGCGGACAGGGGTTAGATACGCAGTATTTT. The full variable domain, with the rest looked up from reference TRBV5-1 and TRBJ2-3, is KAGVTQTPRYLIKTRGQQVTLSCSPISGHRSVSWYQQTPGQGLQFLFEYFSETQRNKGNFPGRFSGRQFSNSRSEMNVSTLELGDSALYLCASSGQGLDTQYFGPGTRLTVL.

This clonotype was found a few times. V usage is TRBV6-1 and J usage is TRBJ2-2; unclear D gene. CDR1 is MNHNS, CDR2 SASEGT, per germline. Between the trimmed V and J ends, which lost 7 bases and 5 bases, there was a span of 14 bases. This CDR3 has 14 amino acids. CDR3 DNA sequence: TGTGCCAGCATATGGCAGAAAAAAACCGGGGAGCTGTTTTTT. It codes for CASIWQKKTGELFF.

This chain joins TRBV27 and TRBJ2-7, with 10 bases lining up with TRBD1. The CDR3 is 15 amino acids. Germline CDR1 and CDR2: MNHEY and SMNVEV (reference sequence). Trimming removed 7 bases from V and 1 base from J; junction bases left unmatched: 7. The CDR3 DNA reads as TGTGCCAGCATCACAAGGGACAGGGGTTCCTACGAGCAGTACTTC. This sequence encodes CASITRDRGSYEQYF.

This clonotype was seen a handful of times. This chain uses TRBV5-6 with TRBJ1-5; a weak D match, TRBD1 (6 bases). Between the trimmed V and J ends, which lost 4 bases and 9 bases, there was a span of 17 bases. Germline loops: CDR1 SGHDT, CDR2 YYEEEE. This CDR3 is built from 14 residues. CDR3 in amino acids: CASSQRGGAAPQHF. The CDR3 nucleotides read TGTGCCAGCAGCCAAAGGGGGGGCGCGGCGCCCCAGCATTTT.

With respect to this clonotype: One base away lies a much larger clone, so this may be a sequencing read error. CDR3 in amino acids: CATTGKRSVGDTF. The CDR3 DNA follows: TGTGCCACCACAGGCAAAAGATCGGTTGGCGACACCTTC. This chain connects TRBV5-4 to TRBJ1-2; maybe TRBD1 (5 bases). Germline CDR1 SGHNT, CDR2 YYREEE (reference sequence). The CDR3 is made up of 13 amino acids.

This clonotype was detected ten times or more. The V call is TRBV20-1, the J call TRBJ2-2; no firm D call. Trimming pared 3 bases from V and 4 bases from J, leaving 9 bases between. The CDR3 consists of 13 residues. The germline V gene encodes CDR1 DFQATT and CDR2 SNEGSKA (reference sequence). The CDR3 nucleotides read TGCAGTGCTAGTGTAGGCCCCACCGGGGAGCTGTTTTTT. This codes for CSASVGPTGELFF.

The chain joins TRBV19 to TRBJ2-1; possibly TRBD2 for D (6 bases). The CDR3 has 14 residues. In germline, CDR1 is LNHDA, CDR2 SQIVND (reference sequence). V was clipped by 8 bases and J by 3 bases, with 14 bases between them. The CDR3 bases are TGTGCCAGTTCCGGGACTCCTAACTACAATGAGCAGTTCTTC. This encodes CASSGTPNYNEQFF.

This clonotype was seen just once. A single base separates this from a much larger clone, so it may be a read error. The conserved closing phenylalanine or tryptophan is absent in this CDR3, likely reflecting a read error. V usage is TRBV5-1 and J usage is TRBJ2-7; tentative D call: TRBD1 (6 bases). The CDR3 spans 15 residues. CDR1 is SGHRS, CDR2 YFSETQ, per germline. V lost 0 bases to trimming and J lost 2 bases, with 12 bases between them. The CDR3 region has the DNA TGCGCCAGCAGCTTGGACGGACAGACTACCTACGAGCAGTACCTC. Translation: CASSLDGQTTYEQYL.

This clonotype occurred a few times. The chain carries TRBV7-2 and TRBJ2-5, with TRBD1 matching over 7 bases. From germline, CDR1 is SGHTA and CDR2 FQGNSA. The CDR3 is 14 residues long. J was trimmed by 4 bases and V by 2 bases; bases with no gene match: 4. The CDR3: CASSLRQGRETQYF. The CDR3 nucleotides are TGTGCCAGCAGCTTACGACAGGGACGAGAGACCCAGTACTTC.

The gene calls are TRBV5-1 and TRBJ1-2; TRBD1 agrees at 12 bases. The CDR3 totals 14 residues. Germline CDR1 reads SGHRS; CDR2 reads YFSETQ. V lost 4 bases to trimming and J lost 9 bases; unmatched junction nucleotides: 7. The CDR3 DNA sequence: TGCGCCAGCAGCCTAACCGGGACAGGGGGCAGCTACACCTTC. Its protein is CASSLTGTGGSYTF.

This clonotype was observed many times. The rearrangement joins TRBV27 to TRBJ2-3; 8 bases are a match to TRBD1. The CDR3 sequence is 16 residues long. The V gene end was trimmed by 2 bases and the J gene end by 4 bases; junction bases not matched to a gene: 8. Germline CDR1 is MNHEY and CDR2 is SMNVEV (reference sequence). The CDR3 region has the DNA TGTGCCAGCAGTTTAGTTGTGACAGGGGCTGCAGATACGCAGTATTTT. Protein sequence: CASSLVVTGAADTQYF.

This clonotype was recorded at least ten times. J is TRBJ2-1 and V is TRBV29-1; D perhaps matches TRBD2 (6 bases). Germline lookup yields CDR1 SQVTM and CDR2 ANQGSEA. V dropped 1 base and J dropped 10 bases, with 14 bases sitting between them. The CDR3 covers 13 residues. As DNA, the CDR3 is TGCAGCGTTGAAGGGGGGACTCCTAGGGAGCAGTTCTTC. The encoded protein is CSVEGGTPREQFF.